This TCR beta chain was documented in a study of OX40 agonist ivuxolimab in advanced cancers. Overall study context: The study treated patients with ivuxolimab, an agonistic anti-OX40 (CD134) antibody.

People who had autoimmune disease history or systemic immunosuppression were excluded. With respect to this clone: Other DNA sequences within the sample encode an identical CDR3.

The CDR3 contains 14 residues. V lost 3 bases and J lost 2, with 8 bases in between. The germline V gene has CDR1 LNHDA and CDR2 SQIVND (reference sequence). Only in-frame clones appear in the TCRdb table, and some are missing; sequencing was by immunoSEQ multiplex PCR. The sample consists of roughly 67,000 clones, around nine tenths of them appearing once. The chain recombines TRBV19 with TRBJ1-3; TRBD1 might be the D (5 bases). The TCR comes from an adult with an advanced solid tumor such as melanoma, head and neck, liver or kidney cancer. Sequencing used CD4+ or CD8+ T cells sorted from blood, obtained in a trial of the OX40 agonist ivuxolimab. Here the CDR3 DNA reads TGTGCCAGTAGTATCGGAGGGGCTGGAAACACCATATATTTT. Residues: CASSIGGAGNTIYF.